The rows below give T cell receptor beta chains drawn from one sample of a study of regulatory T cells in long-lasting Graves disease. Each CDR3 protein is one row after TCRdb ran MiXCR on the multiplex PCR reads. Altogether around 500,000 distinct CDR3 sequences are present, 15% to 20% being singletons, with the ten largest covering approximately 25%. The same specimen was also included in a second study, on T cells in Graves' hyperthyroidism and ophthalmopathy.

The material sequenced was peripheral blood mononuclear cells (PBMCs), taken at new diagnosis, from a patient treated with antithyroid drugs. The receptors originated from a woman aged 40 to 65 with Graves disease. The CDR3 runs from the conserved cysteine through the conserved F or W. Each record gives: clone size, V gene, D gene, J gene, CDR3 protein, CDR3 DNA. D genes are given only for firm matches. The listing skips clone size in some rows; elsewhere it reads once, few, many or a size class.

>few|TRBV9|.|TRBJ2-2
CASSVGGSGTGELFF
TGTGCCAGCAGCGTAGGAGGGTCGGGCACCGGGGAGCTGTTTTTT
>few|TRBV4-1|.|TRBJ1-2
CASSQERGGVYGYTF
TGCGCCAGCAGCCAAGAAAGAGGAGGGGTCTATGGCTACACCTTC
>few|TRBV18|.|TRBJ1-1
CASSPLQNTEAFF
TGTGCCAGCAGTCCTCTCCAGAACACTGAAGCTTTCTTT
>.|TRBV6-1|.|TRBJ2-1
CASRALQKGEQFF
TGTGCCAGCAGAGCCCTCCAGAAGGGCGAGCAGTTCTTC
>many|TRBV11-1|.|TRBJ2-5
CASSPVSGQETQYF
TGTGCCAGCAGCCCGGTGTCGGGCCAAGAGACCCAGTACTTC
>.|TRBV6-4|TRBD1|TRBJ1-5
CASQTGVRRLQPQHF
TGTGCCAGCCAAACAGGGGTACGACGCCTTCAGCCCCAGCATTTT
>.|TRBV12-3/TRBV12-4|.|TRBJ2-2
CASNPGGGSGELFF
TGTGCCAGCAACCCCGGCGGGGGCAGCGGGGAGCTGTTTTTT
>.|TRBV6-1|.|TRBJ1-5
CASSPDKQESNQPQHF
TGTGCCAGCAGCCCCGACAAACAGGAGAGCAATCAGCCCCAGCATTTT
>few|TRBV6-1|TRBD1|TRBJ2-2
CASSSRGPGTGELFF
TGTGCCAGCAGCTCCAGGGGGCCTGGCACCGGGGAGCTGTTTTTT
>many|TRBV9|.|TRBJ2-5
CASSAGPLQETQYF
TGTGCCAGCAGCGCGGGGCCACTCCAAGAGACCCAGTACTTC